Sequencing of this T cell receptor (beta chain) was carried out in a study of cytomegalovirus exposure and HLA in healthy donors. As for this clone: What it binds is unknown.

Sequencing used immunoSEQ multiplex PCR; TCRdb keeps in-frame clones, though not all of them. This sample carries over 150,000 clones, just over 85% of them seen once, and the ten largest clones take about 2.2%. Separate from the approximately 720-subject first cohort, the approximately 120-subject validation cohort was the one that the donors belonged to. The germline V gene has CDR1 MGHRA and CDR2 YSYEKL. This CDR3 region has 15 residues. V was clipped by 1 base and J by 6 bases; unmatched bases: 5. Regarding the study as a whole: Among TCR beta chains, those listed as cytomegalovirus-associated numbered under 200. In vitro work confirmed that a few CMV-associated chains recognize CMV antigens.

The genes are TRBV4-1 and TRBJ2-1; 8 positions agree with TRBD1. The clonotype comes from a human donor in good health. The source material was PBMCs. For the CDR3, the DNA is TGCGCCAGCAGCCAAGCCGGGACAGGAGGCAATGAGCAGTTCTTC. Translated: CASSQAGTGGNEQFF.